This T cell receptor (beta chain) appears in the sequencing data of a study of blood T cell repertoires in COVID-19. Study overall: Material from acute and convalescent COVID-19 was sourced from the United States, Italy and Spain. Nucleic acid was either cDNA or gDNA, and it came from T cells, B-cell-depleted T cells, or PBMCs.

This clone was observed a few times. Germline CDR1 is SGHNT and CDR2 is YYREEE (reference sequence). After removal of 4 bases from V and 0 bases from J, the junction contained 8 bases not matched to a gene. This CDR3 region has 16 residues. Original handling: By means of reference gene primer amplification, nucleated cell counts were estimated. The data were produced by immunoSEQ multiplex PCR, yet TCRdb's version contains in-frame clones alone and is incomplete. V, J and clone size derive from that table, while D and trimming were established from the DNA sequence. The sample has approximately 74,000 clones, around 80% seen once; the top ten hold more than 2%.

V and J are TRBV5-4 and TRBJ2-3, with TRBD1 identical over 7 bases. This clonotype originated in a man aged 80 or over with active or convalescent COVID-19. Material for sequencing was peripheral blood. The CDR3 spells CASSLDRRGSTDTQYF. CDR3 DNA sequence: TGTGCCAGCAGCCTGGACAGGAGAGGTAGCACAGATACGCAGTATTTT.